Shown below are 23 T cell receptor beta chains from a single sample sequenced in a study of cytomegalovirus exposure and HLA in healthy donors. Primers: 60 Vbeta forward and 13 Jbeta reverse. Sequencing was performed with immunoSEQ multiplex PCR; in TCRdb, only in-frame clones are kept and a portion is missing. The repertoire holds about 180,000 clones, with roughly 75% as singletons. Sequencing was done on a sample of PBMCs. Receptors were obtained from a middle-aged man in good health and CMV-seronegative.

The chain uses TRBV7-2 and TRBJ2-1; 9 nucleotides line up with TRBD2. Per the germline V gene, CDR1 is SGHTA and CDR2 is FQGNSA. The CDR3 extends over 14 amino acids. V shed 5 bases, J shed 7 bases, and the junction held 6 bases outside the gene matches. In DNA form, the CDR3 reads TGTGCCAGCAGCCTGTGGACTAGCGCGAATGAGCAGTTCTTC. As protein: CASSLWTSANEQFF.

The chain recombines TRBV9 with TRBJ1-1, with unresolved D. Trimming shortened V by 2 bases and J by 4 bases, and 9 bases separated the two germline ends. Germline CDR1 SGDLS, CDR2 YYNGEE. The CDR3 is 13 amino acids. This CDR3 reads CASSVVGFTEAFF. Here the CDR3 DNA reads TGTGCCAGCAGCGTGGTCGGGTTCACTGAAGCTTTCTTT. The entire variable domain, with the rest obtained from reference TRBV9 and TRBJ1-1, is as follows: DSGVTQTPKHLITATGQRVTLRCSPRSGDLSVYWYQQSLDQGLQFLIQYYNGEERAKGNILERFSAQQFPDLHSELNLSSLELGDSALYFCASSVVGFTEAFFGQGTRLTVV.

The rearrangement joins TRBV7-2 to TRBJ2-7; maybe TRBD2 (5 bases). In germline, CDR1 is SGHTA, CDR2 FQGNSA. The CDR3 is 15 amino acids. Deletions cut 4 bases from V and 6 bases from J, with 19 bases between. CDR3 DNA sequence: TGTGCCAGCAGCTCCCAGCTAGCAGATACTCGCGAGCAGTACTTC. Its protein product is CASSSQLADTREQYF.

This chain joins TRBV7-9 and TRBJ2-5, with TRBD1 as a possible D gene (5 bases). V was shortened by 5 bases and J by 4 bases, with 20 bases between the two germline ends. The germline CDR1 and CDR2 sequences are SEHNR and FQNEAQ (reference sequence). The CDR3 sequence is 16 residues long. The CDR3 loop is CASSPYRGPGGETQYF. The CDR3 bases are TGTGCCAGCAGCCCCTATAGGGGCCCCGGCGGAGAGACCCAGTACTTC.

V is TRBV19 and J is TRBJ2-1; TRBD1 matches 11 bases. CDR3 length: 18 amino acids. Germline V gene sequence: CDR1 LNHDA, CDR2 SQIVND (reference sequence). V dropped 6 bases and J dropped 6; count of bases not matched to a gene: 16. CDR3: CASSHSPGQGAGSNEQFF. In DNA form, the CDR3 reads TGTGCCAGTAGCCATAGCCCCGGACAGGGGGCTGGTTCCAATGAGCAGTTCTTC.

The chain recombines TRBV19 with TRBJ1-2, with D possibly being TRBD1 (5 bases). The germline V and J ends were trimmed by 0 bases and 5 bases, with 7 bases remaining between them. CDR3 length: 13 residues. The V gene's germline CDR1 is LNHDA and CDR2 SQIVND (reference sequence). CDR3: CASSIEGGYGYTF. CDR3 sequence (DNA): TGTGCCAGTAGTATAGAGGGGGGGTATGGCTACACCTTC. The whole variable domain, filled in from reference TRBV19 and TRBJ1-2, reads DGGITQSPKYLFRKEGQNVTLSCEQNLNHDAMYWYRQDPGQGLRLIYYSQIVNDFQKGDIAEGYSVSREKKESFPLTVTSAQKNPTAFYLCASSIEGGYGYTFGSGTRLTVV.

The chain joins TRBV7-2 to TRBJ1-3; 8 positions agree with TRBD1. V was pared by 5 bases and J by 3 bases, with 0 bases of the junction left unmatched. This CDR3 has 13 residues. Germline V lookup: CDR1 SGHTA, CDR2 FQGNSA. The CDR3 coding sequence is TGTGCCAGCAGCGGACAGGGTGGAAACACCATATATTTT. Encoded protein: CASSGQGGNTIYF.

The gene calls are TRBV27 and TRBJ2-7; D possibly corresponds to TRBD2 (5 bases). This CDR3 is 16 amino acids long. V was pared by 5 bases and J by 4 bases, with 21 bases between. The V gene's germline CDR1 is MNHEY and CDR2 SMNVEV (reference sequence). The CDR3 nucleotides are TGTGCCAGCAGTCCAGGCGTCCGCGGCGGGCAATACGAGCAGTACTTC. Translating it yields CASSPGVRGGQYEQYF.

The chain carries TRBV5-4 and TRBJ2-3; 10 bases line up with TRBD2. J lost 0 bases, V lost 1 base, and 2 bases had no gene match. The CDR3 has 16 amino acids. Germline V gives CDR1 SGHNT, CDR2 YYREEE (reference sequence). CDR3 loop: CASSLTAGGSTDTQYF. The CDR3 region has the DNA TGTGCCAGCAGCTTGACAGCGGGAGGGAGCACAGATACGCAGTATTTT.

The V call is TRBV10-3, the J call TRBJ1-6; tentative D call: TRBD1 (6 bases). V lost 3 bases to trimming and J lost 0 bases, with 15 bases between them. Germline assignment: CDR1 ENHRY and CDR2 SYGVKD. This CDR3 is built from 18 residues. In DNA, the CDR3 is TGTGCCATCAGTGAATCCGGGACAACAAGCTCCTATAATTCACCCCTCCACTTT. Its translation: CAISESGTTSSYNSPLHF.

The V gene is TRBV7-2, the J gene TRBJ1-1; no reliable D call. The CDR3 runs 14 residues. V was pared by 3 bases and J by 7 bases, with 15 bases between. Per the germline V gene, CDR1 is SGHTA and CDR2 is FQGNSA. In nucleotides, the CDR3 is TGTGCCAGCAGCTTCCAATGGGGTGGGAGTGAAGCTTTCTTT. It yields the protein CASSFQWGGSEAFF.

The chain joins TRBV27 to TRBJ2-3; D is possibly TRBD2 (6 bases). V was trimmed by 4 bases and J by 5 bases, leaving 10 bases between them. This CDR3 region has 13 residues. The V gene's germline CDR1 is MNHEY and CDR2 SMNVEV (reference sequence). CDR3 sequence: CASSWASEDTQYF. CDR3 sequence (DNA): TGTGCCAGCAGTTGGGCTAGCGAAGATACGCAGTATTTT.

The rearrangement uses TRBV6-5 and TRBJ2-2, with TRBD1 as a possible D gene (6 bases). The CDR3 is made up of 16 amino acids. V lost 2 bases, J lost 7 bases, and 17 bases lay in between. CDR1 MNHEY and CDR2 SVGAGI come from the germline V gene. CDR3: CASSYLSTGPRGELFF. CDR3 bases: TGTGCCAGCAGTTACCTCTCGACAGGCCCCCGCGGGGAGCTGTTTTTT.

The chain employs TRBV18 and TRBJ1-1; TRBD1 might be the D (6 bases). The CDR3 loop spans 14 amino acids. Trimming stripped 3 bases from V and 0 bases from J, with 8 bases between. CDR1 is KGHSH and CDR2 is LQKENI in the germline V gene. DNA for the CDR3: TGTGCCAGCTCACCCGACAGGTTGAACACTGAAGCTTTCTTT. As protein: CASSPDRLNTEAFF.

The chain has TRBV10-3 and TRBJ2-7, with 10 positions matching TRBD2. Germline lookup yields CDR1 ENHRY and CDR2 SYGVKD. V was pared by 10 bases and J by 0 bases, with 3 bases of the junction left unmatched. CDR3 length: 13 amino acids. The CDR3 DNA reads TGTGCCACAGCGGGAGGGTTCTCCTACGAGCAGTACTTC. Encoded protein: CATAGGFSYEQYF.

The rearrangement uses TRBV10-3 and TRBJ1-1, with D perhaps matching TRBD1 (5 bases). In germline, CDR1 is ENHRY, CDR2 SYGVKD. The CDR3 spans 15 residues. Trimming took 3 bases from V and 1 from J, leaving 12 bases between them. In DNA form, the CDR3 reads TGTGCCATCAGTGACCCCGGCACAGGGAACACTGAAGCTTTCTTT. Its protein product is CAISDPGTGNTEAFF.

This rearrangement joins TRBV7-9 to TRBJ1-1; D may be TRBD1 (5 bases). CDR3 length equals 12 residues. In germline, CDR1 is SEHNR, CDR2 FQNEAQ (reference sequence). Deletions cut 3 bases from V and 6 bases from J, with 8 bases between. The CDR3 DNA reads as TGTGCCAGCAGCTTCGACAGAGCTGAAGCTTTCTTT. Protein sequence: CASSFDRAEAFF.

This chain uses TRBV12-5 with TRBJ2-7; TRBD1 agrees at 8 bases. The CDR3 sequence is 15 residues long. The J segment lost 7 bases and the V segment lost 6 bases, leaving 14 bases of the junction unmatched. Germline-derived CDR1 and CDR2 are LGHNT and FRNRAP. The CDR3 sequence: CASGLDIQGGLEQYF. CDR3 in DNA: TGTGCTAGTGGCCTTGACATACAGGGGGGTTTAGAGCAGTACTTC.

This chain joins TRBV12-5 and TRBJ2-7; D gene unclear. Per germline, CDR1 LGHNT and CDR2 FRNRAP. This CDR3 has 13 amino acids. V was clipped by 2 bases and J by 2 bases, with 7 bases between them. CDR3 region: CASGLFRTYEQYF. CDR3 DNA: TGTGCTAGTGGTTTGTTCCGTACCTACGAGCAGTACTTC.

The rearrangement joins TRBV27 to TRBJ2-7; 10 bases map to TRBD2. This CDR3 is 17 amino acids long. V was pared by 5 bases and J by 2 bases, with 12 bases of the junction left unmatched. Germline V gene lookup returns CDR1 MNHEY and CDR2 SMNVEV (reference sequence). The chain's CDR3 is CASSLHGTSGITYEQYF. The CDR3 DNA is TGTGCCAGCAGTCTACACGGCACTAGCGGGATTACCTACGAGCAGTACTTC.

The CDR3 coding sequence is TGTGCCAGCAGCCCGAGGGACACACGCGGCGAGCAGTACTTC. The encoded protein is CASSPRDTRGEQYF. The genes are TRBV7-2 and TRBJ2-7, with D perhaps matching TRBD1 (6 bases). V was clipped by 5 bases and J by 6 bases, with 17 bases between them. The CDR3 extends over 14 amino acids. CDR1 SGHTA and CDR2 FQGNSA come from the germline V gene.

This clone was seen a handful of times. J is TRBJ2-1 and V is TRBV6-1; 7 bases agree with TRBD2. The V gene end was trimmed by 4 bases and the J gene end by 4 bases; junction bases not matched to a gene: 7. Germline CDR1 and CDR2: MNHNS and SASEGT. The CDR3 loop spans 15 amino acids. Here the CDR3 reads CASSGRLADYNEQFF. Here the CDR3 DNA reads TGTGCCAGCAGTGGTAGGCTAGCGGATTACAATGAGCAGTTCTTC.

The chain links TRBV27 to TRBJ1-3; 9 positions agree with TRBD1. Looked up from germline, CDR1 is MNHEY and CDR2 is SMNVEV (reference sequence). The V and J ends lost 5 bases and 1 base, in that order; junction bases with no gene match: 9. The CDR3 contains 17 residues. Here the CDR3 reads CASSPLGQGISGNTIYF. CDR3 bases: TGTGCCAGCAGTCCCTTGGGACAGGGTATTTCTGGAAACACCATATATTTT.